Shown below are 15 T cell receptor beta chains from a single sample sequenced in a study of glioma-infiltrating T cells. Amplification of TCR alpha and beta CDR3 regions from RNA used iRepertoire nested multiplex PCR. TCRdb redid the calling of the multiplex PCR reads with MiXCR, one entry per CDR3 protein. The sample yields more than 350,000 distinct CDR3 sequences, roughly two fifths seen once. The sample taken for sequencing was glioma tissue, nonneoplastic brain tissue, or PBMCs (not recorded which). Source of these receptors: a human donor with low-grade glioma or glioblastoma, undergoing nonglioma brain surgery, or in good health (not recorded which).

The CDR3 bases are TGTGCCAGCAGCAAAACAAACAGGCGGCAGTACTTC. It yields the protein CASSKTNRRQYF. The chain has TRBV11-3 and TRBJ2-5; D is perhaps TRBD1 (5 bases). Germline CDR1 is SGHNT and CDR2 is YENEEA. The CDR3 runs 12 residues. Trimming left V 5 bases short and J 11 bases short, with 15 bases between.

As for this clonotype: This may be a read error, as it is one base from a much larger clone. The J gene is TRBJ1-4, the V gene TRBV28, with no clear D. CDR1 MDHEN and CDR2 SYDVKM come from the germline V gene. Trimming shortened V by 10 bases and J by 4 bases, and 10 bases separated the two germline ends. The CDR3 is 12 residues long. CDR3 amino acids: CATTTDNEKLFF. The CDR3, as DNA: TGTGCCACAACCACAGATAATGAAAAACTGTTTTTT.

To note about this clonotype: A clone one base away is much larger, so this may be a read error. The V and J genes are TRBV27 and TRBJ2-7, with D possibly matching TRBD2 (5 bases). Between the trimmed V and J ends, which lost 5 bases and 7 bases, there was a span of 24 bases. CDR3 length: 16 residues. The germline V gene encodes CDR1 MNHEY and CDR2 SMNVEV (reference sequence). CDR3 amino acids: CASSNIAFSSYNEQYF. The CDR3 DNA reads TGTGCCAGCAGTAACATAGCGTTTAGCTCCTACAATGAGCAGTACTTC.

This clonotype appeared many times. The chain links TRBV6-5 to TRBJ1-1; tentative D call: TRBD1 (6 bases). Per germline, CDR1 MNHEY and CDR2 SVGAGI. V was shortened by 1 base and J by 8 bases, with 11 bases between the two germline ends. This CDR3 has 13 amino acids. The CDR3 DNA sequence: TGTGCCAGCAGTTACTGGGGGGGGACAGAAGCTTTCTTT. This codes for CASSYWGGTEAFF.

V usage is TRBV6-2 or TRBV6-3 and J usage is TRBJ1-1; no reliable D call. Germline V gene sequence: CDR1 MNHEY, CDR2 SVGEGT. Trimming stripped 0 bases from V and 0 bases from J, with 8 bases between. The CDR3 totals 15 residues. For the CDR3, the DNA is TGTGCCAGCAGTTACTCTTCGTTAATGAACACTGAAGCTTTCTTT. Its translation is CASSYSSLMNTEAFF.

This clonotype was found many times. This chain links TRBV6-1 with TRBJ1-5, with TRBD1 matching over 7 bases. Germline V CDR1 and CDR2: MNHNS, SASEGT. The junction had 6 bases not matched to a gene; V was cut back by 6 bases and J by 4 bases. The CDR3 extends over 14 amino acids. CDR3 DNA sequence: TGTGCCAGCAGACCGGACAGGAGAAATCAGCCCCAGCATTTT. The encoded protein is CASRPDRRNQPQHF.

The CDR3 spells CASSHRGANVLTF. The CDR3 coding sequence is TGTGCCAGCAGCCACCGTGGGGCCAACGTCCTGACTTTC. This sequence joins TRBV7-3 and TRBJ2-6; D remains unclear. Trimming stripped 5 bases from V and 3 bases from J, with 5 bases between. Germline V gene data show CDR1 as SGHTA and CDR2 as FQGTGA. This CDR3 comprises 13 residues.

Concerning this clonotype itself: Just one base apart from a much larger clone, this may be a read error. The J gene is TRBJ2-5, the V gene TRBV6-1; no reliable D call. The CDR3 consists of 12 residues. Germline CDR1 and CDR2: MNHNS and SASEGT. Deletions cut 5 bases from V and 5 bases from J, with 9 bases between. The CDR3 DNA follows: TGTGCCAGCAGTCAAGGGTTGGAGACCCAGTACTTC. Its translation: CASSQGLETQYF.

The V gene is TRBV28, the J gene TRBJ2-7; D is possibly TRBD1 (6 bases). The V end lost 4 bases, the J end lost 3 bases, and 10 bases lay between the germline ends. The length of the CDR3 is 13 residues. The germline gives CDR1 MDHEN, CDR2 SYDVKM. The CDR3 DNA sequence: TGTGCCAGCAGTTGGACAGTAAACTACGAGCAGTACTTC. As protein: CASSWTVNYEQYF.

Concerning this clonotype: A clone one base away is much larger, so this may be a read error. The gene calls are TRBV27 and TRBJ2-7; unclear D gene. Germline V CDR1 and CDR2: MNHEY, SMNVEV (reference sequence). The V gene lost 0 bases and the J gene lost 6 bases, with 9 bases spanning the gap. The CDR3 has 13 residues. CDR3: CASSLSSSTEQYF. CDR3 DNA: TGTGCCAGCAGTTTATCCTCTTCCACCGAGCAGTACTTC.

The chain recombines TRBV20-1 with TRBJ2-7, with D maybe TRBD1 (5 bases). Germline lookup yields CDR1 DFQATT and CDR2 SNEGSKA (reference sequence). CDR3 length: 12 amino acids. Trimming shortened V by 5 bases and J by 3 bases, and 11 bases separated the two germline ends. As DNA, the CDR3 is TGCAGTGCTGGGGCCAGGCACTACGAGCAGTACTTC. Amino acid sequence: CSAGARHYEQYF.

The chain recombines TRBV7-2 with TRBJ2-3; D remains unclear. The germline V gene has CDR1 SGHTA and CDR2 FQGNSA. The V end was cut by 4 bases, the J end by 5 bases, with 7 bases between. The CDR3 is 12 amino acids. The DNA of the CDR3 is TGTGCCAGCAGCTGGGCCAGAGATACGCAGTATTTT. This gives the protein CASSWARDTQYF.

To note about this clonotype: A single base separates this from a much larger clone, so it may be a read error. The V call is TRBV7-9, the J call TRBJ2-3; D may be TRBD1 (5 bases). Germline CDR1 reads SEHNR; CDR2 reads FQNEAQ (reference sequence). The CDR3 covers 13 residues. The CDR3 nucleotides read TGTGCCAGCAGCTTTATTCGCACAGGTACGCAGTATTTT. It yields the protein CASSFIRTGTQYF.

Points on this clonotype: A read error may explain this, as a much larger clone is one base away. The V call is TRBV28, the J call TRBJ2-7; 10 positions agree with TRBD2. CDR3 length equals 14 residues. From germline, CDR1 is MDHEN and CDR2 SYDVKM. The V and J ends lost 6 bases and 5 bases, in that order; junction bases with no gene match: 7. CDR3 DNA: TGTGCCAGCAGGGCTAGCGGGGGTAGGGACGAGCAGTACTTC. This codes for CASRASGGRDEQYF.

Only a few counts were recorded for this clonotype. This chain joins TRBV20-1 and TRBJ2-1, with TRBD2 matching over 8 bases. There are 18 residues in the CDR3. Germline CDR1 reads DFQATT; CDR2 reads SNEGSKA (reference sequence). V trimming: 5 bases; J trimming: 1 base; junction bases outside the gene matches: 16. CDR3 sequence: CSALSRTSSLTSYNEQFF. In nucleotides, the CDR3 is TGCAGTGCTCTATCAAGGACTAGCTCCCTTACGTCCTACAATGAGCAGTTCTTC.